This T cell receptor (beta chain) is drawn from a study of blood T cell repertoires in COVID-19. The wider study: Spain, Italy and the United States supplied samples that represented acute and convalescent COVID-19. PBMCs, B-cell-depleted T cells, or T cells were the source of the cDNA or gDNA that made up the material.

Trimming pared 11 bases from V and 4 bases from J, leaving 17 bases between. Germline-derived CDR1 and CDR2 are SNHLY and FYNNEI. The CDR3 loop spans 13 amino acids. Profiling relied on immunoSEQ multiplex PCR, and the TCRdb table lists in-frame clones only, not all of them. The data contain 340,000 or so clones, around 83% of them seen just once; the ten biggest clones take up 2.5% to 3.5%. This clone appeared a few times. V is TRBV2 and J is TRBJ1-1, with D unresolved. The sequenced material came from peripheral blood. This TCR came from a man aged 25 to 40 with active or convalescent COVID-19. Here the CDR3 DNA reads TGTGCCGGCTGCGGGTACCGGGGCACTGAAGCTTTCTTT. Amino acid sequence: CAGCGYRGTEAFF. The full variable domain, in which reference TRBV2 and TRBJ1-1 provide the parts outside the CDR3, is EPEVTQTPSHQVTQMGQEVILRCVPISNHLYFYWYRQILGQKVEFLVSFYNNEISEKSEIFDDQFSVERPDGSNFTLKIRSTKLEDSAMYFCAGCGYRGTEAFFGQGTRLTVV.